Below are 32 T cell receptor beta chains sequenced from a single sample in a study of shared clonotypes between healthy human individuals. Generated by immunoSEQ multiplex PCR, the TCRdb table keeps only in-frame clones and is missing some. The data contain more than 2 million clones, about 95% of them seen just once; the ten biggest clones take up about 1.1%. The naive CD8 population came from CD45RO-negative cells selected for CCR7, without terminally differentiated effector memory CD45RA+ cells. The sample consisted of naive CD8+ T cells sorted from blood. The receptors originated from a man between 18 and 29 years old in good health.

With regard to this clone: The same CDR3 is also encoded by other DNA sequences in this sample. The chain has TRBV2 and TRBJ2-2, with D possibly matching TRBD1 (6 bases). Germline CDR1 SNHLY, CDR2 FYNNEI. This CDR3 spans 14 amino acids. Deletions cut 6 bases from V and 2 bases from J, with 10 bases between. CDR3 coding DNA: TGTGCCAGCAGCTGGACAGAAAACACCGGGGAGCTGTTTTTT. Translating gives CASSWTENTGELFF.

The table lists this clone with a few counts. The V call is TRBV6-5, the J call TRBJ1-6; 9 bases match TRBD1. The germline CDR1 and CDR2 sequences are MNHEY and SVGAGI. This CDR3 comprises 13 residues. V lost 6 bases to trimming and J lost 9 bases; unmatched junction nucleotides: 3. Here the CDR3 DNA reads TGTGCCAGCAGGACAGGGGGTGGTTCACCCCTCCACTTT. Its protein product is CASRTGGGSPLHF.

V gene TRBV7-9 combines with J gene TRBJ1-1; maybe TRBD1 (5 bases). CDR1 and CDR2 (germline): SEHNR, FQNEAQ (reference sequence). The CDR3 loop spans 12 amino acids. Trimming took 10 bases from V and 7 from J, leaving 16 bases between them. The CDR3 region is CATSGDSDEAFF. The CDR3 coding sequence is TGTGCCACCTCGGGGGATTCAGATGAAGCTTTCTTT. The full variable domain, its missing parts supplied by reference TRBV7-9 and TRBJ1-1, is DTGVSQNPRHKITKRGQNVTFRCDPISEHNRLYWYRQTLGQGPEFLTYFQNEAQLEKSRLLSDRFSAERPKGSFSTLEIQRTEQGDSAMYLCATSGDSDEAFFGQGTRLTVV.

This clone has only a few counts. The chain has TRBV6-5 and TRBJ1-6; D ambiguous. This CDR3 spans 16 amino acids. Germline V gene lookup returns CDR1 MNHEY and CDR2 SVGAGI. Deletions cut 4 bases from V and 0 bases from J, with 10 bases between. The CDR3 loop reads CASSSTLGSYNSPLHF. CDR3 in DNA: TGTGCCAGCAGTTCCACCCTGGGCTCCTATAATTCACCCCTCCACTTT.

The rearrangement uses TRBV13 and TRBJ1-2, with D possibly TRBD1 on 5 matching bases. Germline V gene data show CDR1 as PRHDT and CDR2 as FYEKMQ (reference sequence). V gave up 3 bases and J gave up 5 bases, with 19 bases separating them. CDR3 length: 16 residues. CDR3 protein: CASSFSGGLDRYGYTF. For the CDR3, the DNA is TGTGCCAGCAGCTTTTCGGGGGGTCTCGATAGGTATGGCTACACCTTC.

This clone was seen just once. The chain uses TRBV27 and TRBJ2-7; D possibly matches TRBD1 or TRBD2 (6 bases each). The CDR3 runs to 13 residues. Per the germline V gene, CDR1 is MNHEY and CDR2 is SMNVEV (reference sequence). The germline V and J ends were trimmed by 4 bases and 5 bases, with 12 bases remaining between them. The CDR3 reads CASSSDRGHEQYF. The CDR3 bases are TGTGCCAGCAGTTCAGACCGGGGGCACGAGCAGTACTTC.

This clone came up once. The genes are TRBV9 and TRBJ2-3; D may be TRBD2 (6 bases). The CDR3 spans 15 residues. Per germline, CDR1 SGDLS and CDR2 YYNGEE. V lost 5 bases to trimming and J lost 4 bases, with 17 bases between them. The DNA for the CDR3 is TGTGCCAGCAGTCGCGGGAACTCGGCCCCAGATACGCAGTATTTT. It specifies CASSRGNSAPDTQYF.

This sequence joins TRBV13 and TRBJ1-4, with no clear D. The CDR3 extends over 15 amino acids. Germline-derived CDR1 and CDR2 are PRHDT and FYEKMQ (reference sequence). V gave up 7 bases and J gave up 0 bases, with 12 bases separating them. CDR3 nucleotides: TGTGCCAGCACAATTGGGAGTGCAACTAATGAAAAACTGTTTTTT. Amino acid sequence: CASTIGSATNEKLFF.

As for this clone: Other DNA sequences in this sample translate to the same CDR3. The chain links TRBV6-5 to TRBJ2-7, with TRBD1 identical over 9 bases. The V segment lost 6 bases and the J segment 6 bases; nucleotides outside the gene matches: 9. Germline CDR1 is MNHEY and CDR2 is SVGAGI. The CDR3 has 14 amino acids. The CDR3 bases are TGTGCCAGCAGCTACGGACAGGGGTCTGGCGAGCAGTACTTC. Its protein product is CASSYGQGSGEQYF.

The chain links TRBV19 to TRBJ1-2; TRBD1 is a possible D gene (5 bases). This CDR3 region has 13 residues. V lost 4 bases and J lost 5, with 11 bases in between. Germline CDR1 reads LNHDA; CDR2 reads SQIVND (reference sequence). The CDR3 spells CASSTRDRYGYTF. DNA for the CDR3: TGTGCCAGTAGTACCCGAGACAGATATGGCTACACCTTC.

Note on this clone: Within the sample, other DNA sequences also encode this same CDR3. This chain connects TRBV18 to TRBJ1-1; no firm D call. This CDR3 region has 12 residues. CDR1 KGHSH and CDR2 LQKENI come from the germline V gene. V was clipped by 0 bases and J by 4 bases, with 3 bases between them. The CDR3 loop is CASSPPSTEAFF. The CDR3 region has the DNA TGTGCCAGCTCACCACCCAGCACTGAAGCTTTCTTT.

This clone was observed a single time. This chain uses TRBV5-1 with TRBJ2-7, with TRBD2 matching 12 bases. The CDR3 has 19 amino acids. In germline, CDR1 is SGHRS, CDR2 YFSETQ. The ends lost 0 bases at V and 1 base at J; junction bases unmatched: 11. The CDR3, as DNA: TGCGCCAGCAGCTTGGAGAGACTAGCGGGGGCCGACCCGTCCTACGAGCAGTACTTC. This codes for CASSLERLAGADPSYEQYF. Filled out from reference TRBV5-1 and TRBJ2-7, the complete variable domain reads KAGVTQTPRYLIKTRGQQVTLSCSPISGHRSVSWYQQTPGQGLQFLFEYFSETQRNKGNFPGRFSGRQFSNSRSEMNVSTLELGDSALYLCASSLERLAGADPSYEQYFGPGTRLTVT.

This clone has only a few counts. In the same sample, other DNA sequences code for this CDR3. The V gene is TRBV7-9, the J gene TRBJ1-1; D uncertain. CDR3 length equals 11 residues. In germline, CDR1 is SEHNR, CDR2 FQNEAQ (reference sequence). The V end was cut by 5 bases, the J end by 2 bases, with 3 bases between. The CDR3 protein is CASSANTEAFF. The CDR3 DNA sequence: TGTGCCAGCAGCGCCAACACTGAAGCTTTCTTT.

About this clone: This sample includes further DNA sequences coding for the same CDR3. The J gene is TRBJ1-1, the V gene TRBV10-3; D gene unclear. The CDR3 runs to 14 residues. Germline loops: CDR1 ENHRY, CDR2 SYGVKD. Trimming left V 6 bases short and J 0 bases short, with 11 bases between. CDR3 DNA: TGTGCCATCAGCGACCTCGATATGAACACTGAAGCTTTCTTT. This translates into CAISDLDMNTEAFF.

The CDR3 here is CASSSPDIPSRGEQYF. CDR3 bases: TGTGCCAGCAGCTCCCCGGATATACCTTCCCGGGGGGAGCAGTACTTC. The chain has TRBV11-2 and TRBJ2-7; the D gene is possibly TRBD2 (6 bases). Trimming cost V 4 bases and J 7 bases, with 23 bases left between them. Germline CDR1 and CDR2: SGHAT and FQNNGV. This CDR3 is 16 amino acids long. The complete variable domain, with remaining parts taken from reference TRBV11-2 and TRBJ2-7, reads EAGVAQSPRYKIIEKRQSVAFWCNPISGHATLYWYQQILGQGPKLLIQFQNNGVVDDSQLPKDRFSAERLKGVDSTLKIQPAKLEDSAVYLCASSSPDIPSRGEQYFGPGTRLTVT.

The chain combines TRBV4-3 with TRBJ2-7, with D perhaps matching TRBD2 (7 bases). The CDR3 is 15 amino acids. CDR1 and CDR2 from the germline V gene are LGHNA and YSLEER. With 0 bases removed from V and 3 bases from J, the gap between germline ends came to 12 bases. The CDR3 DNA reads TGCGCCAGCAGCCAAGAAGGTAGGGGGGGCTACGAGCAGTACTTC. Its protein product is CASSQEGRGGYEQYF.

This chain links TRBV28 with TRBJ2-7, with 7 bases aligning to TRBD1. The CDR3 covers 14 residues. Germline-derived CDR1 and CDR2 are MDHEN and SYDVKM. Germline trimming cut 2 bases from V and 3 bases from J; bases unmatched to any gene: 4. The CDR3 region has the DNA TGTGCCAGCAGTTTAGAGGGGGCCAACTACGAGCAGTACTTC. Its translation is CASSLEGANYEQYF.

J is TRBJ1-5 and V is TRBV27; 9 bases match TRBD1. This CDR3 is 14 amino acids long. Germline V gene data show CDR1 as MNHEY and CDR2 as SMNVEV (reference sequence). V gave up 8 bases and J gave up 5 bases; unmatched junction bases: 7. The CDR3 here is CASCPTGGDQPQHF. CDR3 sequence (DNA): TGTGCCAGCTGCCCTACAGGGGGCGATCAGCCCCAGCATTTT.

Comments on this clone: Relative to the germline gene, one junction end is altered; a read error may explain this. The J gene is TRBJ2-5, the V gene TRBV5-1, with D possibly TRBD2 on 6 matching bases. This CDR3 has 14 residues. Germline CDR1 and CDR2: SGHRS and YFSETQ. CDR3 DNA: TGCGCCAGCAGCTTGGGTGCGGGGCAAGAGGCCCAGTACTTC. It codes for CASSLGAGQEAQYF.

The DNA of the CDR3 is TGCGCCAGCAGCCAGACTCCAACTGATACGCAGTATTTT. Protein sequence: CASSQTPTDTQYF. The rearrangement links TRBV4-1 to TRBJ2-3; D is uncertain. The CDR3 spans 13 residues. From germline, CDR1 is MGHRA and CDR2 YSYEKL. V lost 3 bases and J 6 bases, leaving 10 bases between the germline ends.

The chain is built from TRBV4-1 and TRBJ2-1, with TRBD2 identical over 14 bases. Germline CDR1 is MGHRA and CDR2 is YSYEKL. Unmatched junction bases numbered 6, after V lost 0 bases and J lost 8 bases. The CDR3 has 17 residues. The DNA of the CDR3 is TGCGCCAGCAGCCAAGAGGGACTAGCGGGGGCCCCCGATGAGCAGTTCTTC. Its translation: CASSQEGLAGAPDEQFF.

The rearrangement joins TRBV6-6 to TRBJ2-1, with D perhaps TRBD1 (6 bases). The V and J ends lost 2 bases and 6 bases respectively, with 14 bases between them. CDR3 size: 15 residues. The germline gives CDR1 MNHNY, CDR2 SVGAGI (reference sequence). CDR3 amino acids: CASSYIRGSTNEQFF. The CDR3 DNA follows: TGTGCCAGCAGTTACATCAGGGGTTCCACCAATGAGCAGTTCTTC.

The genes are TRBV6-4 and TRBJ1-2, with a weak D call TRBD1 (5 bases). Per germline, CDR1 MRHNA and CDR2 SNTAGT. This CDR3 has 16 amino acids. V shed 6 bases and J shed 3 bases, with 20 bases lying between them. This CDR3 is CASSAQGPGNHYGYTF. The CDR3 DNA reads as TGTGCCAGCAGCGCCCAGGGCCCGGGGAACCACTATGGCTACACCTTC.

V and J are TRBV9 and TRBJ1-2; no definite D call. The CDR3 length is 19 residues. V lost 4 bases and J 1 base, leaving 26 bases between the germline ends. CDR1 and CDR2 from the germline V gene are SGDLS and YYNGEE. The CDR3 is CASSPGRTPRADHNYGYTF. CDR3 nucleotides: TGTGCCAGCAGCCCAGGCAGGACCCCAAGAGCGGATCATAACTATGGCTACACCTTC.

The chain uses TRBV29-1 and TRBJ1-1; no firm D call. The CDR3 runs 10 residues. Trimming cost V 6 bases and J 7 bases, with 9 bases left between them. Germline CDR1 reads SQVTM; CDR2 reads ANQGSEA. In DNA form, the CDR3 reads TGCAGCGTCACGGGCGGTGAAGCTTTCTTT. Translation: CSVTGGEAFF.

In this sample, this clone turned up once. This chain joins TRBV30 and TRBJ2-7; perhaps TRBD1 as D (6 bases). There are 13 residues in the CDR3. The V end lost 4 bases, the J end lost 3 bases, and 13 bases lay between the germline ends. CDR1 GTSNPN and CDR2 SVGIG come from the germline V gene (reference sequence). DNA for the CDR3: TGTGCCTGGATCGACAGGAACAACTACGAGCAGTACTTC. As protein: CAWIDRNNYEQYF.

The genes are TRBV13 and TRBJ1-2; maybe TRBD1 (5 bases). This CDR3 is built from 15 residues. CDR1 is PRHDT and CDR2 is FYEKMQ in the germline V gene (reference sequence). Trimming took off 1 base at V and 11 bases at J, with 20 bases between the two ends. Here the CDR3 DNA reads TGTGCCAGCAGCTTAGCCTTCCCGGGACCGCCGGGTTACACCTTC. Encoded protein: CASSLAFPGPPGYTF.

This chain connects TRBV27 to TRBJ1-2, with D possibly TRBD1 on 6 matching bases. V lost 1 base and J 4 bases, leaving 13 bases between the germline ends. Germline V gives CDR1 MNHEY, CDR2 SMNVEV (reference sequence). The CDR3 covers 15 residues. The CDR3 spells CASSLYHRDTYGYTF. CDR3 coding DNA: TGTGCCAGCAGTTTATATCACAGGGACACCTATGGCTACACCTTC.

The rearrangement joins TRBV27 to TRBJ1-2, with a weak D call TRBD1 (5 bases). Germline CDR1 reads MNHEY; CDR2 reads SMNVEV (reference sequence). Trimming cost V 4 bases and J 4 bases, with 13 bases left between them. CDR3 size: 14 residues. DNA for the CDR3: TGTGCCAGCAGTTCAAGACAGTCAAGCTATGGCTACACCTTC. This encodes CASSSRQSSYGYTF.

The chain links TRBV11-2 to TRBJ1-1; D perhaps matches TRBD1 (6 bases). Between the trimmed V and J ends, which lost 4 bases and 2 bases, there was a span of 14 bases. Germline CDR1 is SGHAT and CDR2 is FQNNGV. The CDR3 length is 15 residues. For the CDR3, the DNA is TGTGCCAGCAGCTGGATGGGGGCGGGTAACACTGAAGCTTTCTTT. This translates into CASSWMGAGNTEAFF.

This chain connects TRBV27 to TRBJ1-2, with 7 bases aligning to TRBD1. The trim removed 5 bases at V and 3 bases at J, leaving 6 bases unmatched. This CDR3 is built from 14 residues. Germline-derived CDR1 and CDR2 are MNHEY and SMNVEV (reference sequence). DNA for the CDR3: TGTGCCAGCAGTAGGGGGCCCTGGGACTATGGCTACACCTTC. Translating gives CASSRGPWDYGYTF.

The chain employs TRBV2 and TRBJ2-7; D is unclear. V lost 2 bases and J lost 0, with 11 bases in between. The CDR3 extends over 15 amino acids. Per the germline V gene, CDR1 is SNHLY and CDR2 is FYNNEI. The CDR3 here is CASSEQAYISYEQYF. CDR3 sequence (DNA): TGTGCCAGCAGTGAACAGGCGTATATCTCCTACGAGCAGTACTTC.